This T cell receptor (beta chain) appears in the sequencing data of a study of PD-L1 blockade in urothelial cancer. About the research overall: Bladder-origin urothelial cancer in males described about nine tenths of the roughly 29 patients.

Study-wide results and caveats: Durable-benefit patients expanded tumor-associated blood clones more at 3 weeks. Patients with below-median pretreatment blood clonality survived longer.

About this clone itself: Its specificity is not known.

TCRdb's copy holds only in-frame clones and misses some; the assay was immunoSEQ multiplex PCR. Here the sample spans 45,000 to 50,000 clones, around 88% being singletons. Looked up from germline, CDR1 is LNHDA and CDR2 is SQIVND (reference sequence). The CDR3 spans 12 residues. V dropped 9 bases and J dropped 5; count of bases not matched to a gene: 1. This chain uses TRBV19 with TRBJ2-3, with TRBD2 identical over 11 bases. The clonotype was recovered from an elderly man with urothelial cancer. Material: PBMCs, obtained around atezolizumab (anti-PD-L1) treatment. The CDR3 here is CASGLAGDTQYF. The CDR3 coding sequence is TGTGCCAGCGGACTAGCGGGAGATACGCAGTATTTT. The variable domain in full, with the rest retrieved from reference TRBV19 and TRBJ2-3, is DGGITQSPKYLFRKEGQNVTLSCEQNLNHDAMYWYRQDPGQGLRLIYYSQIVNDFQKGDIAEGYSVSREKKESFPLTVTSAQKNPTAFYLCASGLAGDTQYFGPGTRLTVL.